A selection of T cell receptor beta chains follows, all from one sample in a study of shared clonotypes between healthy human individuals. Clones were sequenced by immunoSEQ multiplex PCR, and TCRdb holds only the in-frame ones, with some missing. The sample has over a million clones, 78% seen once. The sample taken for sequencing was memory CD4+ T cells from PBMCs. The receptors derive from a man aged 18 to 30 in good health. Some clones in this sample may be carry-over from other donors' samples. Both conserved end residues are part of each CDR3. A D gene is named only where the DNA matches it firmly. Expanded clones get a size class; other rows say once, few or many, or leave the size out.

TRBD1	TRBV5-5	TRBJ2-7	.	CASSLSQGAVYEQYF	TGTGCCAGCAGCTTATCGCAGGGGGCTGTCTACGAGCAGTACTTC
TRBD1	TRBV19	TRBJ1-5	once	CASSTRWTGGPSNQPQHF	TGTGCCAGTAGCACTAGGTGGACAGGGGGACCTAGCAATCAGCCCCAGCATTTT
.	TRBV27	TRBJ2-3	.	CASSFVSSAPDTQYF	TGTGCCAGCAGTTTTGTTTCCAGCGCCCCAGATACGCAGTATTTT
TRBD1	TRBV28	TRBJ1-5	.	CASSPLPRDRGYQPQHF	TGTGCCAGCAGTCCCCTGCCCCGGGACAGGGGCTATCAGCCCCAGCATTTT
.	TRBV11-2	TRBJ2-7	many	CASSSRVGGHEQYF	TGTGCCAGCAGCTCAAGAGTAGGGGGACACGAGCAGTACTTC
TRBD1	TRBV19	TRBJ1-1	.	CATKQLGTGNTEAFF	TGTGCCACGAAACAGTTAGGGACAGGCAACACTGAAGCTTTCTTT
TRBD2	TRBV27	TRBJ2-1	.	CASRLAGGDNEQFF	TGTGCCAGCAGACTAGCGGGAGGCGACAATGAGCAGTTCTTC
.	TRBV28	TRBJ2-7	.	CASSLSGKRYEQYF	TGTGCCAGCAGTTTGTCCGGGAAGCGCTACGAGCAGTACTTC
.	TRBV9	TRBJ2-3	.	CASSVAVTTDTQYF	TGTGCCAGCAGCGTAGCGGTAACTACAGATACGCAGTATTTT
.	TRBV11-2	TRBJ2-7	.	CASSPTVSYEQYF	TGTGCCAGCAGCCCCACAGTCTCCTACGAGCAGTACTTC
.	TRBV4-1	TRBJ1-2	once	CASSQEFRGGYTF	TGCGCCAGCAGCCAAGAGTTTAGGGGTGGCTACACCTTC
TRBD1	TRBV6-6	TRBJ1-2	many	CASSYWTGDHGYTF	TGTGCCAGCAGTTACTGGACAGGGGACCATGGCTACACCTTC
.	TRBV18	TRBJ2-1	.	CASSPSREQFF	TGTGCCAGCTCACCAAGCCGAGAGCAGTTCTTC
.	TRBV2	TRBJ2-3	.	CASSEVPRGTQYF	TGTGCCAGCAGTGAAGTGCCTAGGGGCACGCAGTATTTT
TRBD2	TRBV5-1	TRBJ2-2	.	CASSAGLAGYGELFF	TGCGCCAGCAGCGCTGGACTAGCGGGATACGGGGAGCTGTTTTTT
.	TRBV2	TRBJ1-5	.	CASSEGGRSNQPQHF	TGTGCCAGCAGTGAAGGGGGAAGGAGCAATCAGCCCCAGCATTTT
.	TRBV5-1	TRBJ1-5	.	CASSFSGFQPQHF	TGCGCCAGCAGCTTTTCGGGGTTTCAGCCCCAGCATTTT
.	TRBV7-2	TRBJ2-5	.	CASSYQSTGLTQYF	TGTGCCAGCAGCTACCAATCGACAGGACTAACCCAGTACTTC
.	TRBV5-5	TRBJ2-7	.	CASSFFPYEQYF	TGTGCCAGCAGCTTTTTTCCCTACGAGCAGTACTTC
TRBD2	TRBV18	TRBJ2-7	.	CASSPGGRGYEQYF	TGTGCCAGCTCGCCGGGGGGTAGGGGCTACGAGCAGTACTTC
.	TRBV27	TRBJ1-2	.	CASSRWTDYGYTF	TGTGCCAGCAGTCGTTGGACCGATTATGGCTACACCTTC
.	TRBV7-2	TRBJ1-1	once	CASSPNYRYTEAFF	TGTGCCAGCAGCCCCAATTACAGATACACTGAAGCTTTCTTT